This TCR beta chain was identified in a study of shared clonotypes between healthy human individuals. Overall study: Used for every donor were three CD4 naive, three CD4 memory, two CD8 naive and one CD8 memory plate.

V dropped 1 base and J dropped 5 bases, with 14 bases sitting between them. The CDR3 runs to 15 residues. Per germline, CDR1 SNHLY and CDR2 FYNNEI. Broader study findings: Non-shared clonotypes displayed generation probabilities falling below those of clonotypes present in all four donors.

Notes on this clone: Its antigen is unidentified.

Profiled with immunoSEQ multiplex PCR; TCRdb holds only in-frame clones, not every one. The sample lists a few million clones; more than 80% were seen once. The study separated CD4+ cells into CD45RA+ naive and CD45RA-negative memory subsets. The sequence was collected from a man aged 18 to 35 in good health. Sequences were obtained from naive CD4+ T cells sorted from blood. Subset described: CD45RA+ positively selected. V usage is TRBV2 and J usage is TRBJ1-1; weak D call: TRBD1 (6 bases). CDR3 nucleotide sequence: TGTGCCAGCAGTGAAGGACAGGCCCGGAGGACTGAAGCTTTCTTT. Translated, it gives CASSEGQARRTEAFF. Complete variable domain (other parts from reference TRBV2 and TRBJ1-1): EPEVTQTPSHQVTQMGQEVILRCVPISNHLYFYWYRQILGQKVEFLVSFYNNEISEKSEIFDDQFSVERPDGSNFTLKIRSTKLEDSAMYFCASSEGQARRTEAFFGQGTRLTVV.